This TCR beta chain was found in a study of vaccination and CD4 T cells after COVID-19. The Oncomine TCR Beta short-read assay was what sequenced the DNA obtained from cultured CD4+ T cells. From cultured CD4+ T cells, genomic DNA was extracted. TCRdb independently ran MiXCR on the PCR reads; one entry per CDR3 protein. Among about 10,000 distinct CDR3 sequences listed, about 35% were seen once. A word on this clonotype: What it recognizes is unknown.

Treatment here: approximately nine-day PBMC culture with coronavirus spike peptide pools or control peptides (ViraFEST assay). According to the study, CD4+ T cells from the unexposed donor were gathered ahead of the COVID-19 pandemic (2011-2018). Findings and limits, study-wide: Convalescent patients displayed a median 86.3% of reactive clones emerging only post-vaccination.

The CDR3 runs 15 residues. V was clipped by 2 bases and J by 1 base, with 14 bases between them. Germline V gene lookup returns CDR1 DFQATT and CDR2 SNEGSKA (reference sequence). The sample comprised CD4+ T cells from blood, cultured in vitro. This chain links TRBV20-1 with TRBJ1-1; a weak D match, TRBD1 (5 bases). The sequence derives from a human donor in good health. This CDR3 reads CSARSGRNSNTEAFF. CDR3 bases: TGCAGTGCTAGATCGGGGCGGAATTCGAACACTGAAGCTTTCTTT.